The rows below give T cell receptor beta chains drawn from one sample of a study of blood T cell repertoires in COVID-19. Libraries were prepared by immunoSEQ multiplex PCR; TCRdb keeps only in-frame clonotypes and omits some of them. There are 45,000 to 55,000 clones in the sample; about 79% occur only once, and roughly 11% lies in the top ten. Sequenced material: peripheral blood. All receptors derive from a man at least 80 years old with COVID-19, enrolled during active disease. The CDR3 runs from the conserved cysteine through the conserved F or W. The order of the fields is V gene, D gene, J gene, clone size, CDR3 DNA, CDR3 protein. A D gene is named only where the DNA matches it firmly. Clone sizes are given selectively: once, few, many, or a class where the clone is expanded.

>TRBV12-3/TRBV12-4|-|TRBJ2-3|-
TGTGCCAGCCGCCGCGGAGATACGCAGTATTTT
CASRRGDTQYF
>TRBV19|TRBD1|TRBJ1-2|-
TGTGCCAGTAGTCCTCAGGGGGATGGTGGCTACACCTTC
CASSPQGDGGYTF
>TRBV21-1|-|TRBJ2-1|-
TGTGCCAGCCTCACTCTAGCGGGCGGGCGAGAGAATGAGCAGTTCTTC
CASLTLAGGRENEQFF
>TRBV6-5|-|TRBJ1-3|few
TGTGCCAGCACAGGGCCTGGAAACACCATATATTTT
CASTGPGNTIYF
>TRBV3-1/TRBV3-2|-|TRBJ2-2|once
TGTGCCAGCAGCCAAGACCCGGACAGTAACACCGGGGAGCTGTTTTTT
CASSQDPDSNTGELFF
>TRBV19|-|TRBJ2-2|-
TGTGCCAGTAGCCCCCTCGACAGAAACACCGGGGAGCTGTTTTTT
CASSPLDRNTGELFF
>TRBV5-1|-|TRBJ1-6|-
TGCGCCAGCAGCTTGTCGAGCGCCGGGGGGAATTCACCCCTCCACTTT
CASSLSSAGGNSPLHF
>TRBV6-5|TRBD1|TRBJ2-1|-
TGTGCCAGCTGGGGACAGGGCGAACTCTACAATGAGCAGTTCTTC
CASWGQGELYNEQFF
>TRBV7-2|-|TRBJ2-4|-
TGTGCCAGCAGCCCTCTCGCGGAAGCCAAAAACATTCAGTACTTC
CASSPLAEAKNIQYF
>TRBV19|-|TRBJ1-1|-
TGTGCCACCATTCAGGGTCCTTTGGGGACTGAAGCTTTCTTT
CATIQGPLGTEAFF
>TRBV6-2/TRBV6-3|-|TRBJ2-7|-
TGTGCCAGCAGCCCCAGAGGGGGGGCCGTCCACGAGCAGTACTTC
CASSPRGGAVHEQYF
>TRBV18|-|TRBJ1-1|-
TGTGCCAGCTCACCAGGTGGGGGGTACACTGAAGCTTTCTTT
CASSPGGGYTEAFF
>TRBV11-2|-|TRBJ1-5|-
TGTGCCAGCAGCATTGGAACAGCAGGTCAGCCCCAGCATTTT
CASSIGTAGQPQHF